The 21 T cell receptor beta chains presented below share a single source sample, sequenced in a study of shared clonotypes between healthy human individuals. Using immunoSEQ multiplex PCR, the repertoire was profiled, and TCRdb retains in-frame clones only, with some absent. The sample lists roughly 500,000 clones, approximately 80% seen once, with approximately 12% in the top ten. The sequencing sample was made of PBMCs. These receptors all come from a middle-aged woman in good health. Some clones in this sample may be carry-over from other donors' samples.

The rearrangement joins TRBV28 to TRBJ1-1; D is undetermined. This CDR3 is 15 amino acids long. Germline lookup yields CDR1 MDHEN and CDR2 SYDVKM. V lost 1 base and J 1 base, leaving 10 bases between the germline ends. The CDR3 here is CASSLYGIKNTEAFF. The CDR3 nucleotides read TGTGCCAGCAGTTTATATGGCATCAAGAACACTGAAGCTTTCTTT.

The chain employs TRBV7-2 and TRBJ2-7; a possible D gene is TRBD1 (6 bases). Germline V gene lookup returns CDR1 SGHTA and CDR2 FQGNSA. The V and J ends lost 5 bases and 5 bases respectively, with 16 bases between them. The CDR3 is 14 amino acids. The DNA of the CDR3 is TGTGCCAGCAGCCCACAGGGATGGGCCAACGAGCAGTACTTC. Translating it yields CASSPQGWANEQYF.

Comments on this clone: A junction boundary mismatches the germline segment, possibly from a read error. V and J are TRBV30 and TRBJ1-5, with a possible D match to TRBD1 (5 bases). Germline lookup yields CDR1 GTSNPN and CDR2 SVGIG (reference sequence). This CDR3 is 13 amino acids long. The chain's CDR3 is CTWGRGRNQPQHF. The CDR3 DNA is TGTACCTGGGGCCGGGGACGGAATCAGCCCCAGCATTTT.

This chain uses TRBV10-2 with TRBJ2-1; the D gene is possibly TRBD2 (5 bases). Looked up from germline, CDR1 is WSHSY and CDR2 is SAAADI. Trimming pared 5 bases from V and 10 bases from J, leaving 15 bases between. The CDR3 totals 13 residues. The CDR3 here is CASSRGPRTEQFF. The CDR3 DNA sequence: TGCGCCAGCAGTCGCGGGCCCCGGACCGAGCAGTTCTTC.

This chain connects TRBV27 to TRBJ2-5; D possibly corresponds to TRBD2 (5 bases). The CDR3 runs 14 residues. Germline CDR1 MNHEY, CDR2 SMNVEV (reference sequence). The V and J ends lost 8 bases and 5 bases respectively, with 18 bases between them. The CDR3 nucleotides read TGTGCCAGCCCCCCTCCGGGGAAATGGGAGACCCAGTACTTC. Protein product: CASPPPGKWETQYF.

This clone occurred a few times. This chain connects TRBV27 to TRBJ1-5; D may be TRBD1 (5 bases). The CDR3 is 13 amino acids. Germline assignment: CDR1 MNHEY and CDR2 SMNVEV (reference sequence). V lost 4 bases to trimming and J lost 6 bases, with 10 bases between them. CDR3 nucleotide sequence: TGTGCCAGCAGTTCAGCTAGGGGTCAGCCCCAGCATTTT. Protein product: CASSSARGQPQHF.

This sequence joins TRBV19 and TRBJ2-1; weak D call: TRBD2 (5 bases). This CDR3 region has 15 residues. In germline, CDR1 is LNHDA, CDR2 SQIVND (reference sequence). V lost 3 bases and J 1 base, leaving 10 bases between the germline ends. CDR3 in amino acids: CASSIGGLSYNEQFF. CDR3 nucleotides: TGTGCCAGTAGTATTGGCGGGCTATCCTACAATGAGCAGTTCTTC.

The table lists this clone with a few counts. V usage is TRBV7-9 and J usage is TRBJ2-2; D is perhaps TRBD1 or TRBD2 (5 bases each). This CDR3 has 17 residues. CDR1 SEHNR and CDR2 FQNEAQ come from the germline V gene (reference sequence). Trimming pared 6 bases from V and 1 base from J, leaving 18 bases between. The CDR3 here is CASRLGPGRRNTGELFF. CDR3 nucleotides: TGTGCCAGCAGGTTGGGCCCGGGACGCCGGAACACCGGGGAGCTGTTTTTT.

The V call is TRBV5-4, the J call TRBJ2-3; 11 bases map to TRBD2. The CDR3 spans 18 residues. Per germline, CDR1 SGHNT and CDR2 YYREEE (reference sequence). V trimming: 3 bases; J trimming: 0 bases; junction bases outside the gene matches: 9. The CDR3 DNA reads as TGTGCCAGCAGCTGGAAGACCTCTAGCGGGGGGAGCACAGATACGCAGTATTTT. This sequence encodes CASSWKTSSGGSTDTQYF.

V is TRBV28 and J is TRBJ2-3; TRBD2 is a possible D gene (5 bases). CDR1 and CDR2 (germline): MDHEN, SYDVKM. V shed 7 bases and J shed 0 bases, with 11 bases lying between them. The CDR3 extends over 14 amino acids. The CDR3 loop reads CASIGGTSTDTQYF. DNA of the CDR3: TGTGCCAGCATCGGAGGAACTAGCACAGATACGCAGTATTTT.

The V call is TRBV5-1, the J call TRBJ2-3, with D possibly TRBD1 on 6 matching bases. The V and J ends lost 5 bases and 2 bases respectively, with 12 bases between them. The CDR3 has 14 residues. Germline CDR1 SGHRS, CDR2 YFSETQ. The chain's CDR3 is CASSSGTLTDTQYF. Here the CDR3 DNA reads TGCGCCAGCAGTTCCGGGACACTCACAGATACGCAGTATTTT.

The chain's CDR3 is CASSGLPAGVGTGELFF. The CDR3 DNA sequence: TGTGCCAGCAGCGGTTTACCAGCGGGAGTAGGCACCGGGGAGCTGTTTTTT. The chain joins TRBV9 to TRBJ2-2; 8 bases line up with TRBD2. The CDR3 consists of 17 residues. J gave up 4 bases and V 3 bases, and 11 bases lay outside the gene matches. CDR1 is SGDLS, CDR2 YYNGEE, per germline. Looking up the rest from reference TRBV9 and TRBJ2-2 gives the full variable domain: DSGVTQTPKHLITATGQRVTLRCSPRSGDLSVYWYQQSLDQGLQFLIQYYNGEERAKGNILERFSAQQFPDLHSELNLSSLELGDSALYFCASSGLPAGVGTGELFFGEGSRLTVL.

The chain joins TRBV23-1 to TRBJ2-7; 11 bases line up with TRBD2. TRBV23-1 is identified as an open reading frame with a role that is uncertain. This CDR3 has 15 residues. J was trimmed by 2 bases and V by 3 bases; bases with no gene match: 3. The CDR3 reads CASSHNSGRAYEQYF. In DNA, the CDR3 is TGCGCCAGCAGTCATAATAGCGGGAGGGCCTACGAGCAGTACTTC.

The sample holds one count of this clone. V is TRBV28 and J is TRBJ1-2; D gene unclear. Germline V gives CDR1 MDHEN, CDR2 SYDVKM. CDR3 length: 15 amino acids. V lost 5 bases, J lost 4 bases, and 17 bases lay in between. CDR3 bases: TGTGCCAGCAGTCCCGCAGGCAGGACCCTCTATGGCTACACCTTC. Its protein is CASSPAGRTLYGYTF.

The rearrangement uses TRBV19 and TRBJ2-4; 7 nucleotides match TRBD1. The CDR3 has 15 residues. The J segment lost 0 bases and the V segment lost 6 bases, leaving 5 bases of the junction unmatched. From germline, CDR1 is LNHDA and CDR2 SQIVND (reference sequence). The CDR3 bases are TGTGCCAGTAGGGCTTCAGGGGGAGCCAAAAACATTCAGTACTTC. Encoded protein: CASRASGGAKNIQYF.

This rearrangement joins TRBV7-9 to TRBJ2-3; D may be TRBD2 (6 bases). Germline V lookup: CDR1 SEHNR, CDR2 FQNEAQ (reference sequence). V lost 3 bases to trimming and J lost 14 bases, with 24 bases between them. The CDR3 has 15 amino acids. The CDR3 DNA is TGTGCCAGCAGCTTGGCAACGGGGGACCCCGGCTCAAGGTATTTT. Its translation: CASSLATGDPGSRYF.

The DNA for the CDR3 is TGTGCCAGCAGAGAGTCGGGGACAGGGTACTCTGGGGCCAACGTCCTGACTTTC. Its protein is CASRESGTGYSGANVLTF. This rearrangement joins TRBV5-6 to TRBJ2-6, with 9 bases that match TRBD1. The CDR3 consists of 18 residues. CDR1 and CDR2 from the germline V gene are SGHDT and YYEEEE. The trim removed 5 bases at V and 0 bases at J, leaving 9 bases unmatched. The complete variable domain, with remaining parts taken from reference TRBV5-6 and TRBJ2-6, reads DAGVTQSPTHLIKTRGQQVTLRCSPKSGHDTVSWYQQALGQGPQFIFQYYEEEERQRGNFPDRFSGHQFPNYSSELNVNALLLGDSALYLCASRESGTGYSGANVLTFGAGSRLTVL.

This chain links TRBV5-1 with TRBJ2-1; TRBD2 aligns across 11 bases. CDR1 and CDR2 (germline): SGHRS, YFSETQ. V dropped 3 bases and J dropped 3; count of bases not matched to a gene: 8. The CDR3 has 17 residues. CDR3 loop: CASSSLAGGTLYNEQFF. DNA of the CDR3: TGCGCCAGCAGCTCCTTAGCGGGAGGGACCCTCTACAATGAGCAGTTCTTC. Full variable domain (missing parts from reference TRBV5-1 and TRBJ2-1): KAGVTQTPRYLIKTRGQQVTLSCSPISGHRSVSWYQQTPGQGLQFLFEYFSETQRNKGNFPGRFSGRQFSNSRSEMNVSTLELGDSALYLCASSSLAGGTLYNEQFFGPGTRLTVL.

The chain joins TRBV7-2 to TRBJ2-1, with a possible D match to TRBD2 (5 bases). This CDR3 comprises 17 residues. Trimming left V 5 bases short and J 0 bases short, with 17 bases between. Looked up from germline, CDR1 is SGHTA and CDR2 is FQGNSA. As DNA, the CDR3 is TGTGCCAGCAGCCCGAGGACTTTCCCAAGCTCCTACAATGAGCAGTTCTTC. This encodes CASSPRTFPSSYNEQFF.

The rearrangement uses TRBV29-1 and TRBJ2-7; perhaps D is TRBD1 or TRBD2 (7 bases each). The CDR3 runs to 16 residues. V lost 3 bases to trimming and J lost 0 bases, with 18 bases between them. The germline V gene has CDR1 SQVTM and CDR2 ANQGSEA. CDR3 sequence (DNA): TGCAGCGTTGATCTTGGGAGGGACAGAAACTCCTACGAGCAGTACTTC. It translates to CSVDLGRDRNSYEQYF.

The chain couples TRBV27 to TRBJ2-5; no clear D. The CDR3 sequence is 14 residues long. Germline CDR1 MNHEY, CDR2 SMNVEV (reference sequence). Trimming shortened V by 2 bases and J by 1 base, and 8 bases separated the two germline ends. The CDR3 region is CASSLQGPQETQYF. The CDR3 DNA reads TGTGCCAGCAGTTTACAAGGGCCCCAAGAGACCCAGTACTTC.